This T cell receptor (beta chain) was profiled in a study of blood T cell repertoires in COVID-19. Study-wide background: Acute-phase and convalescent COVID-19 samples originated in the United States, Italy and Spain. The analysed material was cDNA or gDNA that came from T cells, B-cell-depleted T cells, or PBMCs.

Authors' data handling: Reference gene primer amplification in the assay estimated nucleated cell counts. Assay: immunoSEQ multiplex PCR; the TCRdb copy retains only in-frame clones and omits some. The V and J calls and clone size come from that table; D and trimming were worked out from the DNA. This sample yields approximately 300,000 clones, of which 86% are seen a single time; around 4.6% belongs to the top ten. The CDR3 runs 14 residues. Deletions cut 10 bases from V and 0 bases from J, with 13 bases between. Germline V CDR1 and CDR2: MNHEY, SMNVEV (reference sequence). The study recruited people aged roughly 18 to 100 years across approximately 24 US areas.

The TCR originated in a young man who had recovered from COVID-19. This sequence joins TRBV27 and TRBJ1-3, with D unclear. Material: PBMCs or T cells enriched from blood (not recorded which). CDR3 sequence reads: CATRSTSSGNTIYF. The DNA of the CDR3 is TGTGCCACCCGGTCTACGTCCTCTGGAAACACCATATATTTT.